One sample yielded the 10 T cell receptor beta chains listed below, sequenced in a study of cytotoxic CD8 clonotypes in ibrutinib-treated CLL. Produced via immunoSEQ multiplex PCR; TCRdb's table is partial and in-frame only. This table has nearly 300,000 clones, approximately 76% appearing once. The sample in question was PBMCs, obtained at disease progression, from a patient treated with ibrutinib. The receptor source for this set is a human donor with chronic lymphocytic leukemia.

The J gene is TRBJ1-2, the V gene TRBV29-1, with a tentative D call TRBD1 (6 bases). V was clipped by 4 bases and J by 4 bases, with 10 bases between them. Looked up from germline, CDR1 is SQVTM and CDR2 is ANQGSEA. CDR3 length equals 12 residues. CDR3 DNA: TGCAGCGTTGCGGGGGCCGGCTATGGCTACACCTTC. Translation gives CSVAGAGYGYTF.

The chain recombines TRBV5-1 with TRBJ2-1, with 7 bases fitting TRBD1. The CDR3 is made up of 14 amino acids. V shed 2 bases, J shed 6 bases, and the junction held 5 bases outside the gene matches. In germline, CDR1 is SGHRS, CDR2 YFSETQ. The CDR3 protein is CASSFTPGGNEQFF. CDR3 nucleotide sequence: TGCGCCAGCAGCTTTACACCAGGGGGCAATGAGCAGTTCTTC.

This clone was recorded only once. This chain connects TRBV19 to TRBJ2-5; 10 nucleotides agree with TRBD1. The germline V gene encodes CDR1 LNHDA and CDR2 SQIVND (reference sequence). CDR3 length: 16 amino acids. V dropped 5 bases and J dropped 1; count of bases not matched to a gene: 7. The CDR3 nucleotides read TGTGCCAGTAGTCCCCGGGACAGGGGACCCCAAGAGACCCAGTACTTC. Its protein is CASSPRDRGPQETQYF.

The chain recombines TRBV9 with TRBJ2-1; D not resolved. Germline CDR1 and CDR2: SGDLS and YYNGEE. The CDR3 contains 13 residues. Trimming took 0 bases from V and 8 from J, leaving 9 bases between them. CDR3 in amino acids: CASSVAPSHEQFF. Written as DNA, the CDR3 is TGTGCCAGCAGCGTAGCGCCGAGCCATGAGCAGTTCTTC.

This chain joins TRBV9 and TRBJ1-1; TRBD1 matches at 7 bases. Germline V CDR1 and CDR2: SGDLS, YYNGEE. This CDR3 contains 17 residues. V lost 0 bases and J lost 0; bases outside the gene matches: 8. This chain's CDR3 is CASSVDFSDRLNTEAFF. As DNA, the CDR3 is TGTGCCAGCAGCGTAGATTTTTCGGACAGGCTGAACACTGAAGCTTTCTTT.

V usage is TRBV6-1 and J usage is TRBJ1-3, with D unclear. Germline CDR1 is MNHNS and CDR2 is SASEGT. Between the trimmed V and J ends, which lost 7 bases and 6 bases, there was a span of 16 bases. This CDR3 has 14 residues. CDR3 amino acids: CASTPFLGVNTIYF. The DNA for the CDR3 is TGTGCCAGCACCCCATTTCTGGGTGTAAACACCATATATTTT.

V gene TRBV6-1 combines with J gene TRBJ1-2; 7 bases map to TRBD1. In germline, CDR1 is MNHNS, CDR2 SASEGT. V gave up 1 base and J gave up 8 bases; unmatched junction bases: 4. This CDR3 comprises 13 residues. CDR3 sequence reads: CASSEDRGLGYTF. CDR3 DNA: TGTGCCAGCAGTGAAGACAGGGGTCTGGGCTACACCTTC.

The rearrangement links TRBV18 to TRBJ1-2, with TRBD1 matching 9 bases. V shed 4 bases and J 7 bases; nucleotides not matched to a gene: 13. The CDR3 loop spans 16 amino acids. Germline CDR1 KGHSH, CDR2 LQKENI. CDR3 amino acids: CASSRQIRDRVSGYTF. CDR3 DNA: TGTGCCAGCTCACGTCAAATCCGGGACAGGGTCAGTGGCTACACCTTC.

The CDR3 is CASSLNRPPDTQYF. CDR3 nucleotides: TGTGCCAGCAGCTTAAATCGGCCACCGGATACGCAGTATTTT. V usage is TRBV11-3 and J usage is TRBJ2-3; D remains ambiguous. The CDR3 has 14 residues. V was pared by 2 bases and J by 6 bases, with 12 bases between. Looked up from germline, CDR1 is SGHNT and CDR2 is YENEEA.

This clone came up once. The rearrangement uses TRBV14 and TRBJ2-7, with unresolved D. V lost 0 bases and J lost 0, with 0 bases in between. This CDR3 contains 12 residues. Germline V gene sequence: CDR1 SGHDN, CDR2 FVKESK. The CDR3 protein is CASSQDSYEQYF. The CDR3 coding sequence is TGTGCCAGCAGCCAAGACTCCTACGAGCAGTACTTC.